This TCR beta chain was sequenced in a study of regulatory T cells in long-lasting Graves disease. Stated time point: newly diagnosed GD, antithyroid drugs for less than 3 months. Preparation of the TCR library used RNA extracted from PBMCs. V shed 4 bases and J shed 4 bases, with 14 bases lying between them. This CDR3 has 15 amino acids. Germline CDR1 reads MNHEY; CDR2 reads SVGAGI. TCR beta libraries were built with iRepertoire HTBI primers and Arm-PCR of CDR3 regions. MiXCR, run by TCRdb on the multiplex PCR reads, gives a single entry per CDR3 protein. The table lists about 360,000 distinct CDR3 sequences, roughly 17% of them singletons. In addition, the sample was reused for a study of T cells in Graves' hyperthyroidism and ophthalmopathy.

This material consisted of peripheral blood mononuclear cells (PBMCs), taken at new diagnosis, from a patient treated with antithyroid drugs. The source is a woman under 30 with Graves disease. J is TRBJ2-1 and V is TRBV6-5, with D possibly being TRBD1 (6 bases). The CDR3 loop reads CASSSGGVGYNEQFF. CDR3 coding DNA: TGTGCCAGCAGTTCTGGGGGCGTTGGGTACAATGAGCAGTTCTTC.